Listed below are T cell receptor beta chains from one sample, sequenced in a study of T cell repertoires in cytomegalovirus infection. TCRdb used MiXCR to reprocess the reads, holding one entry per CDR3 protein. The sample includes around 230,000 distinct CDR3 sequences, roughly 6.5% of them seen just once. Specimen: PBMCs. The receptor set was obtained from a human donor in good health (CMV status not recorded). Some clones in this sample may be carry-over from other donors' samples. Both conserved end residues are part of each CDR3. Each record gives: V gene, J gene, clone size, CDR3 length, D gene, CDR3 protein, CDR3 DNA. The D gene is left open where the match is weak. Not all rows give a size; the values are once, few, many and, for expanded clones, a class.

>TRBV13|TRBJ2-7|few|13|-
CASSLGLTYEQYF
TGTGCCAGCAGCTTAGGCCTAACCTACGAGCAGTACTTC
>TRBV6-2/TRBV6-3|TRBJ2-7|many|19|TRBD1
CASSYTVAPPGQSSYEQYF
TGTGCCAGCAGTTACACCGTCGCTCCACCGGGACAGAGCTCCTACGAGCAGTACTTC
>TRBV5-6|TRBJ2-5|many|16|-
CASSLVSGERGETQYF
TGTGCCAGCAGCTTGGTATCCGGGGAACGAGGGGAGACCCAGTACTTC
>TRBV3-1|TRBJ1-1|-|15|-
CASSRPGVVGTEAFF
TGTGCCAGCAGCCGACCGGGTGTTGTGGGCACTGAAGCTTTCTTT
>TRBV6-6|TRBJ2-7|many|15|-
CASSYDPQGLGEQYF
TGTGCCAGCAGTTACGATCCGCAGGGTTTGGGCGAGCAGTACTTC
>TRBV7-2|TRBJ1-6|many|16|-
CASSLGVNSANSPLHF
TGTGCCAGCAGCTTAGGGGTTAACAGCGCCAATTCACCCCTCCACTTT
>TRBV7-7|TRBJ2-2|many|15|TRBD1
CASSLGTGKTGELFF
TGTGCTAGCAGCCTGGGGACAGGGAAAACCGGGGAGCTGTTTTTT
>TRBV29-1|TRBJ2-1|many|15|TRBD2
CSVAGLEVRYNEQFF
TGCAGCGTAGCGGGACTGGAAGTCCGCTACAATGAGCAGTTCTTC
>TRBV9|TRBJ1-2|many|12|-
CASGGGNYGYTF
TGTGCCAGCGGAGGGGGGAACTATGGCTACACCTTC
>TRBV20-1|TRBJ1-1|many|14|-
CSARDSGRGYEAFF
TGCAGTGCTAGAGATAGCGGCAGAGGATATGAAGCTTTCTTT
>TRBV29-1|TRBJ2-1|many|15|-
CSVVQGSSSYNEQFF
TGCAGCGTTGTACAGGGAAGCAGCTCCTACAATGAGCAGTTCTTC
>TRBV4-3|TRBJ2-1|many|16|-
CASSQGDRAVYNEQFF
TGCGCCAGCAGCCAAGGGGATAGGGCGGTTTACAATGAGCAGTTCTTC
>TRBV29-1|TRBJ2-5|many|13|-
CSVGGLDQETQYF
TGCAGCGTTGGAGGTTTGGACCAAGAGACCCAGTACTTC
>TRBV12-3/TRBV12-4|TRBJ1-1|many|14|TRBD1
CASSFRQGAAEAFF
TGTGCCAGCAGCTTTAGACAGGGGGCCGCTGAAGCTTTCTTT
>TRBV10-3|TRBJ2-3|many|16|-
CAISEIQRISTDTQYF
TGTGCCATCAGTGAGATACAGCGAATTAGCACAGATACGCAGTATTTT
>TRBV19|TRBJ2-7|many|14|TRBD1
CASSTGQGVSEQYF
TGTGCCAGCAGTACGGGACAGGGAGTGTCCGAGCAGTACTTC
>TRBV20-1|TRBJ1-4|many|14|-
CSARGTEQGEKLFF
TGCAGTGCTAGGGGGACCGAACAGGGTGAAAAACTGTTTTTT